This is a list of T cell receptor beta chains from one sample in a study of T cell responses to AZD1222 COVID-19 vaccine. TCRdb keeps only in-frame clones here, not all; method: immunoSEQ multiplex PCR. The sample consists of about 83,000 clones, around 89% of them appearing once. The sequencing used peripheral blood, collected on day 0 of MenACWY control vaccination. The receptors derive from an adult in good health. Each CDR3 is given with its conserved first and last residue. The D gene is left open where the match is weak. Clone size is not always given. Where it is, it says once, few, many or a class for expanded clones.

D gene | J gene | V gene | clone size | CDR3 DNA | CDR3 protein
. | TRBJ1-2 | TRBV27 | . | TGTGCCAGCAGTTTAACAGGTCCCTATGGCTACACCTTC | CASSLTGPYGYTF
. | TRBJ2-3 | TRBV7-9 | . | TGTGCCAGCAGCTACCGATCCGGCGGCACCAACACAGATACGCAGTATTTT | CASSYRSGGTNTDTQYF
. | TRBJ1-2 | TRBV4-2 | . | TGTGCCAGCAGCCCACCCGGCCGCTATGGCTACACCTTC | CASSPPGRYGYTF
. | TRBJ1-6 | TRBV4-3 | . | TGCGCCAGCAGCCAAGATAGGAGCCGGGAAACCCTCCACTTT | CASSQDRSRETLHF
TRBD2 | TRBJ2-5 | TRBV2 | . | TGTGCCAGCAGTGAACTAGCGGGAGATGGGGAGGCCCAGTACTTC | CASSELAGDGEAQYF
. | TRBJ2-7 | TRBV5-3 | . | TGTGCCAGAAGCTTGGGACTCCACTACGAGCAGTACTTC | CARSLGLHYEQYF
. | TRBJ2-3 | TRBV9 | . | TGTGCCAGCAGCGATACGGGAAACACAGATACGCAGTATTTT | CASSDTGNTDTQYF
TRBD1 | TRBJ2-7 | TRBV7-2 | . | TGTGCCAGCAGCCCACCCGGGACAGGTGGATTATACGAGCAGTACTTC | CASSPPGTGGLYEQYF
. | TRBJ1-2 | TRBV13 | . | TGTGCCAGCAGCTCGGACGGTCTCTATGGCTACACCTTC | CASSSDGLYGYTF
. | TRBJ1-2 | TRBV12-3/TRBV12-4 | . | TGTGCCAGCAGTTTATTTAGGGGGGGCGGCTACACCTTC | CASSLFRGGGYTF
. | TRBJ2-2 | TRBV6-2/TRBV6-3 | . | TGTGCCAGCAGTTTGGAACGTCAGAACACCGGGGAGCTGTTTTTT | CASSLERQNTGELFF
TRBD1 | TRBJ1-5 | TRBV10-3 | . | TGTGCCATCCAGGGGGATTATGACCAGCCCCAGCATTTT | CAIQGDYDQPQHF
TRBD1 | TRBJ1-5 | TRBV6-2/TRBV6-3 | few | TGTGCCAGCAGTTTTTCCGGACAGGGGACGGATAGCAATCAGCCCCAGCATTTT | CASSFSGQGTDSNQPQHF
. | TRBJ1-1 | TRBV4-3 | . | TGCGCCAGCAGCCAAGGACCACCACAGGGTTGGGCCACTGAAGCTTTCTTT | CASSQGPPQGWATEAFF
. | TRBJ1-2 | TRBV18 | . | TGTGCCAGCTCACCAACGGGGGTGGGCTATGGCTACACCTTC | CASSPTGVGYGYTF
TRBD2 | TRBJ2-7 | TRBV30 | . | TGTGCCTGGACCACTAGCGCCGCTTACTACGAGCAGTACTTC | CAWTTSAAYYEQYF
. | TRBJ2-4 | TRBV6-2/TRBV6-3 | . | TGTGCCAGCAGTTGGGGCAAAAACATTCAGTACTTC | CASSWGKNIQYF
TRBD1 | TRBJ2-1 | TRBV5-4 | . | TGTGCCAGCAGCCATACCAGAGGGGGCGACCACAATGAGCAGTTCTTC | CASSHTRGGDHNEQFF
TRBD1 | TRBJ1-5 | TRBV28 | few | TGTGCCAGCACCGTTACAGGGGATCGGCAGCCCCAGCATTTT | CASTVTGDRQPQHF
. | TRBJ1-5 | TRBV7-9 | . | TGTGCCAGCAGCTCCCTTCCCAATCAGCCCCAGCATTTT | CASSSLPNQPQHF
TRBD2 | TRBJ2-3 | TRBV4-1 | few | TGCGCCAGTTGCAGCGGGGTCCTCGCCGTAGATACGCAGTATTTT | CASCSGVLAVDTQYF
. | TRBJ1-2 | TRBV7-9 | . | TGTGCCAGCAGCGCACGACCTTCATCCGGGACTTACTCTAACTATGGCTACACCTTC | CASSARPSSGTYSNYGYTF
. | TRBJ1-4 | TRBV9 | few | TGTGCCAGCAATAGGGATGGGTTTGGGGAACTGTTTTTT | CASNRDGFGELFF
. | TRBJ1-1 | TRBV7-6 | . | TGTGCCAGCAGCTTAGAGCAGGGCGGGTGGGCTGAAGCTTTCTTT | CASSLEQGGWAEAFF
. | TRBJ1-4 | TRBV4-3 | few | TGCGCCAGCAGCCTCCACGCGGACGGAAATGAAAAACTGTTTTTT | CASSLHADGNEKLFF
. | TRBJ1-1 | TRBV12-3/TRBV12-4 | . | TGTGCCAGCACCCAGAACACTGAAGCTTTCTTT | CASTQNTEAFF
TRBD1 | TRBJ2-3 | TRBV19 | . | TGTGCCAGTACCCGAGGGGAGGCAGGGGGCGAAGATACGCAGTATTTT | CASTRGEAGGEDTQYF
. | TRBJ2-2 | TRBV10-2 | . | TGCGCCAGCAGTGAGCGGGAGCTCACCGGGGAGCTGTTTTTT | CASSERELTGELFF
. | TRBJ1-1 | TRBV9 | . | TGTGCCAGCAGCGTAGCTGTGAACACTGAAGCTTTCTTT | CASSVAVNTEAFF
. | TRBJ2-7 | TRBV3-1/TRBV3-2 | . | TGTGCCAGCAGCCAAGCCCCACAGGACTACGAGCAGTACTTC | CASSQAPQDYEQYF
. | TRBJ1-2 | TRBV7-9 | . | TGTGCCAGCAGCTTAGACTCAGGGCGGAACTATGGCTACACCTTC | CASSLDSGRNYGYTF
TRBD2 | TRBJ2-1 | TRBV7-2 | . | TGTGCCAGCAGATCCGCGGGACTAGCGGGGATCTACAATGAGCAGTTCTTC | CASRSAGLAGIYNEQFF
TRBD2 | TRBJ2-3 | TRBV9 | . | TGTGCCAGCAGCGCCCGGCCGGCCGGGGGGATGGGAGATACGCAGTATTTT | CASSARPAGGMGDTQYF
. | TRBJ2-4 | TRBV19 | . | TGTGCCAGTAGTAGCTCGGCACTTCTAACCAAAAACATTCAGTACTTC | CASSSSALLTKNIQYF
. | TRBJ1-2 | TRBV28 | . | TGTGCCAGCAGTTTACCAGACAGTTTATTCTATGGCTACACCTTC | CASSLPDSLFYGYTF
TRBD1 | TRBJ1-1 | TRBV7-9 | . | TGTGCCAGCACCGCAAGCTCCAGGGGGGCGAACACTGAAGCTTTCTTT | CASTASSRGANTEAFF
. | TRBJ2-7 | TRBV9 | . | TGTGCCAGCAGCCCGATGGGGTCAGTGGGCACCGAGCAGTACTTC | CASSPMGSVGTEQYF
. | TRBJ1-4 | TRBV9 | . | TGTGCCAGCAGCGCTGGACAAGGAGATAATGAAAAACTGTTTTTT | CASSAGQGDNEKLFF
. | TRBJ1-1 | TRBV15 | . | TGTGCCACCAGCCCGGGACGGATGAACACTGAAGCTTTCTTT | CATSPGRMNTEAFF
. | TRBJ2-3 | TRBV27 | . | TGTGCCAGCAGGGAAAAGACTCTCCAGAGGGGCACAGATACGCAGTATTTT | CASREKTLQRGTDTQYF
TRBD1 | TRBJ2-1 | TRBV28 | few | TGTGCCAGCAGTTCCCCCGGACAGGGGGGATACAATGAGCAGTTCTTC | CASSSPGQGGYNEQFF
. | TRBJ1-2 | TRBV18 | few | TGTGCCAGCTCACCAGCCCCGGGGAACTATGGCTACACCTTC | CASSPAPGNYGYTF
. | TRBJ1-4 | TRBV28 | . | TGTGCCAGCAGTCCCTCGGGGAGAACTAATGAAAAACTGTTTTTT | CASSPSGRTNEKLFF